These 16 T cell receptor beta chains originate from one sample sequenced in a study of high-grade serous ovarian cancer treatment subgroups. Here immunoSEQ multiplex PCR was the method, and the copy in TCRdb shows in-frame clones only, minus some. Of more than 15,000 clones in the sample, around 80% are singletons; the top ten hold 5% to 7%. Tumor tissue was taken before any definitive surgery or chemotherapy was given. The material sequenced was tumor tissue. The origin of the receptors is a human donor with high-grade serous ovarian cancer.

The chain recombines TRBV6-5 with TRBJ1-2; unclear D gene. The CDR3 has 14 residues. Germline V gives CDR1 MNHEY, CDR2 SVGAGI. V was cut by 3 bases and J by 1 base, with 9 bases left in between. The CDR3 DNA reads TGTGCCAGCAGTTATAAACCGCTTAACTATGGCTACACCTTC. Translation: CASSYKPLNYGYTF.

This rearrangement joins TRBV9 to TRBJ2-2; no clear D gene. From germline, CDR1 is SGDLS and CDR2 YYNGEE. Trimming left V 0 bases short and J 0 bases short, with 3 bases between. The CDR3 contains 14 residues. CDR3 DNA: TGTGCCAGCAGCGTAGAGACGAACACCGGGGAGCTGTTTTTT. Translating it yields CASSVETNTGELFF.

The CDR3 nucleotides read TGTGCCAGCAGCTTACTAGCGGGAGTAGGCGGGGAGCTGTTTTTT. Residues: CASSLLAGVGGELFF. The gene calls are TRBV7-8 and TRBJ2-2, with 10 bases matching TRBD2. CDR3 length: 15 amino acids. Germline V gene sequence: CDR1 SGHVS, CDR2 FQNEAQ. With 2 bases clipped from V and 7 bases from J, the junction kept 4 bases outside the gene matches.

The rearrangement links TRBV10-3 to TRBJ1-2; 10 bases are a match to TRBD1. The CDR3 contains 14 residues. V shed 6 bases and J 4 bases; nucleotides not matched to a gene: 5. From germline, CDR1 is ENHRY and CDR2 SYGVKD. The CDR3 DNA reads as TGTGCCATCAGGGAGACAGGGGGCAGCTATGGCTACACCTTC. Protein sequence: CAIRETGGSYGYTF.

This clone has only one observation. This chain links TRBV5-1 with TRBJ2-3; D is unresolved. The V gene's germline CDR1 is SGHRS and CDR2 YFSETQ. The V end was cut by 7 bases, the J end by 2 bases, with 8 bases between. The CDR3 is 12 residues long. As DNA, the CDR3 is TGCGCCAGCGGTACTGCCACAGATACGCAGTATTTT. Translation: CASGTATDTQYF.

In its sample, this clone was seen once. The rearrangement joins TRBV19 to TRBJ1-6; 10 bases match TRBD1. Germline assignment: CDR1 LNHDA and CDR2 SQIVND (reference sequence). The CDR3 extends over 14 amino acids. V was pared by 5 bases and J by 10 bases, with 5 bases of the junction left unmatched. CDR3 sequence: CASSPGQGSSPLHF. The DNA of the CDR3 is TGTGCCAGTAGTCCGGGACAGGGGTCCTCACCCCTCCACTTT.

The V call is TRBV11-2, the J call TRBJ2-6; D assignment may be TRBD1 or TRBD2 (5 bases each). Germline V CDR1 and CDR2: SGHAT, FQNNGV. Trimming removed 5 bases from V and 1 base from J, with 12 bases in between. The CDR3 length is 16 residues. This chain's CDR3 is CASSRDVTSGANVLTF. The DNA of the CDR3 is TGTGCCAGCAGCAGGGACGTCACTTCTGGGGCCAACGTCCTGACTTTC.

This clone was counted a single time. V usage is TRBV7-2 and J usage is TRBJ2-1, with 8 bases matching TRBD1. This CDR3 contains 15 residues. From germline, CDR1 is SGHTA and CDR2 FQGNSA. After removal of 5 bases from V and 6 bases from J, the junction contained 9 bases not matched to a gene. CDR3 sequence reads: CASSPRGPSGNEQFF. The CDR3 DNA follows: TGTGCCAGCAGCCCCAGGGGGCCTTCGGGCAATGAGCAGTTCTTC. The variable domain in full, with the rest retrieved from reference TRBV7-2 and TRBJ2-1, is GAGVSQSPSNKVTEKGKDVELRCDPISGHTALYWYRQSLGQGLEFLIYFQGNSAPDKSGLPSDRFSAERTGGSVSTLTIQRTQQEDSAVYLCASSPRGPSGNEQFFGPGTRLTVL.

This clone turned up a few times. The rearrangement joins TRBV6-5 to TRBJ2-7; 12 bases line up with TRBD1. CDR1 MNHEY and CDR2 SVGAGI come from the germline V gene. The junction had 7 bases not matched to a gene; V was cut back by 7 bases and J by 3 bases. This CDR3 contains 15 residues. The DNA for the CDR3 is TGTGCCAGCATTACGAGGGACAGGGGGCTCTACGAGCAGTACTTC. Its translation: CASITRDRGLYEQYF.

Points on this clone: The sample has other DNA sequences that encode this CDR3 too. The rearrangement uses TRBV6-5 and TRBJ1-4; 9 bases map to TRBD1. The CDR3 sequence is 13 residues long. Unmatched junction bases numbered 6, after V lost 8 bases and J lost 8 bases. The V gene's germline CDR1 is MNHEY and CDR2 SVGAGI. The CDR3 loop is CASAGQGSEKLFF. In nucleotides, the CDR3 is TGTGCCAGCGCGGGACAGGGCAGCGAAAAACTGTTTTTT.

The chain joins TRBV6-1 to TRBJ2-1; possible D gene TRBD2, 6 bases. The CDR3 sequence is 14 residues long. Trimming removed 0 bases from V and 9 bases from J, with 12 bases in between. In germline, CDR1 is MNHNS, CDR2 SASEGT. Here the CDR3 reads CASSEAEGRGEQFF. The CDR3 DNA reads as TGTGCCAGCAGTGAAGCGGAGGGGCGCGGTGAGCAGTTCTTC.

Details on this clone: One end of the junction varies from germline; a read error may be responsible. CDR3 coding DNA: TGTGCCACCAGCGATACCCTGGGACTTTCGCGGCACTTC. As protein: CATSDTLGLSRHF. The chain uses TRBV15 and TRBJ2-5; a weak D match, TRBD2 (6 bases). Germline V CDR1 and CDR2: LNHNV, YYDKDF (reference sequence). This CDR3 comprises 13 residues.

V usage is TRBV7-9 and J usage is TRBJ2-2; TRBD2 matches 9 bases. This CDR3 is 19 amino acids long. Germline V gene sequence: CDR1 SEHNR, CDR2 FQNEAQ (reference sequence). V lost 5 bases to trimming and J lost 4 bases; unmatched junction nucleotides: 17. Here the CDR3 DNA reads TGTGCCAGCAGCCCCATTTTTCCGACTAGCGGAGAGAGCACCGGGGAGCTGTTTTTT. Its translation: CASSPIFPTSGESTGELFF.

This chain uses TRBV29-1 with TRBJ1-1; D not resolved. Trimming left V 3 bases short and J 1 base short, with 9 bases between. Germline V CDR1 and CDR2: SQVTM, ANQGSEA. This CDR3 comprises 13 residues. The CDR3 spells CSVDVTRNTEAFF. CDR3 in DNA: TGCAGCGTTGACGTTACAAGGAACACTGAAGCTTTCTTT.

This rearrangement joins TRBV6-1 to TRBJ2-7; 9 nucleotides align to TRBD1. The CDR3 extends over 15 amino acids. Germline assignment: CDR1 MNHNS and CDR2 SASEGT. V gave up 6 bases and J gave up 3 bases; unmatched junction bases: 9. As DNA, the CDR3 is TGTGCCAGCAGCACTGAGGGGACAGGGAACTACGAGCAGTACTTC. Its protein product is CASSTEGTGNYEQYF.

J is TRBJ2-5 and V is TRBV7-3; no clear D. The germline V gene encodes CDR1 SGHTA and CDR2 FQGTGA. The CDR3 has 13 amino acids. Trimming took off 4 bases at V and 4 bases at J, with 10 bases between the two ends. The CDR3: CASSSTDGETQYF. The CDR3, as DNA: TGTGCCAGCAGCTCAACCGACGGAGAGACCCAGTACTTC.